The present entry profiles one T cell receptor (beta chain) with its context. Sequenced by immunoSEQ multiplex PCR; TCRdb stores in-frame clones only, minus some. The sample includes approximately 110,000 clones, approximately 84% of them seen just once. The CDR3 has 16 residues. The J segment lost 6 bases and the V segment lost 5 bases, leaving 10 bases of the junction unmatched. Germline V gives CDR1 MDHEN, CDR2 SYDVKM. This specimen comes from a study of T cell responses to AZD1222 COVID-19 vaccine. The J gene is TRBJ2-1, the V gene TRBV28, with 10 nucleotides matching TRBD2. The material sequenced was peripheral blood, taken on day 0 of AZD1222 vaccination. The sequence was collected from an adult in good health. The CDR3 nucleotides read TGTGCCAGCAGTCTTTATCCGGGACTAGCGAGCAATGAGCAGTTCTTC. Translating it yields CASSLYPGLASNEQFF. The full variable domain, rest sourced from reference TRBV28 and TRBJ2-1, is DVKVTQSSRYLVKRTGEKVFLECVQDMDHENMFWYRQDPGLGLRLIYFSYDVKMKEKGDIPEGYSVSREKKERFSLILESASTNQTSMYLCASSLYPGLASNEQFFGPGTRLTVL.